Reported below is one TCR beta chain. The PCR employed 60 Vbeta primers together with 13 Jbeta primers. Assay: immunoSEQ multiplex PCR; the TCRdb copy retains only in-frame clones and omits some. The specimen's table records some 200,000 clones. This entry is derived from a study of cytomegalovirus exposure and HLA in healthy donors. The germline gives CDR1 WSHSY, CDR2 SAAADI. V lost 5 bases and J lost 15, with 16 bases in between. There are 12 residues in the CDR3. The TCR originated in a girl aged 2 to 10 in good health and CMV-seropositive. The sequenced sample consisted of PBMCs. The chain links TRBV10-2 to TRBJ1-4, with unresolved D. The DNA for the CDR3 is TGCGCCAGCAGTTCCGGGCCTCCGGGATTGTTTTTT. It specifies CASSSGPPGLFF.